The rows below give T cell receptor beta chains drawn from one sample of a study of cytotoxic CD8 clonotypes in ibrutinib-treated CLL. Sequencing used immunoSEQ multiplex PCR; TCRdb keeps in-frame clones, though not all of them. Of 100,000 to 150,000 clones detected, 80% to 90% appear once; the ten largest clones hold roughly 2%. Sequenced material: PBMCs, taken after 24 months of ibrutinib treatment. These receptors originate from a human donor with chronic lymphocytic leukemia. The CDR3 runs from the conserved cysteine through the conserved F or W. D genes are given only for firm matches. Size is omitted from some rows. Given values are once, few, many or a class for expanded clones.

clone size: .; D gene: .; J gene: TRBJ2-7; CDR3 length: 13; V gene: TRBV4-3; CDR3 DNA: TGCGCCAGCAGCCAAGATCGAACCTCCGAGCAGTACTTC; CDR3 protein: CASSQDRTSEQYF
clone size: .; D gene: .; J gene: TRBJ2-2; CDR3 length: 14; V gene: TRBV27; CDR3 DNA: TGTGCCAGCAGTAGGGCAGGGAACACCGGGGAGCTGTTTTTT; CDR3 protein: CASSRAGNTGELFF
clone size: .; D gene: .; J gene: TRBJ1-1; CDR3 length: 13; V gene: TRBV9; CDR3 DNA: TGTGCCAGCAGCGCCCTAGATGGAACTGAAGCTTTCTTT; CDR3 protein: CASSALDGTEAFF
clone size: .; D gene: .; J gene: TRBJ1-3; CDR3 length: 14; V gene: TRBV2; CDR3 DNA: TGTGCCAGCAGCGCGGACAGTTTTGGAAACACCATATATTTT; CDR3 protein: CASSADSFGNTIYF
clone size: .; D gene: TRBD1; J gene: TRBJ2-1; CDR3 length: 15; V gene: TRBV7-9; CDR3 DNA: TGTGCCAGCAGGACTACCGGGACAGGGGACAATGAGCAGTTCTTC; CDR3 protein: CASRTTGTGDNEQFF
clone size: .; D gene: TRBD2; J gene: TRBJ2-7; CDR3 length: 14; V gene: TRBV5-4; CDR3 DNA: TGTGCCAGCAGCATTAGCGGGGGGCCGGGCGAGCAGTACTTC; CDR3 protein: CASSISGGPGEQYF
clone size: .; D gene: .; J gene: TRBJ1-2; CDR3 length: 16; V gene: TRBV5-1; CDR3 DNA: TGCGCCAGCAGCTCCGGCGATGGGAAAGCTAACTATGGCTACACCTTC; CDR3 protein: CASSSGDGKANYGYTF
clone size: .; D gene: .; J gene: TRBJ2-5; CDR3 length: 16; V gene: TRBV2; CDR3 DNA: TGTGCCAGCAGATTAACCGGGACATCGGCTGGGGAGACCCAGTACTTC; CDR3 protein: CASRLTGTSAGETQYF
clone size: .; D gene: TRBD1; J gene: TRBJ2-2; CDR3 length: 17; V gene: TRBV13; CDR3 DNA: TGTGCCAGCAGCTCCCGGGACAGGGGTAGATACTCCGGGGAGCTGTTTTTT; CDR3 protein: CASSSRDRGRYSGELFF
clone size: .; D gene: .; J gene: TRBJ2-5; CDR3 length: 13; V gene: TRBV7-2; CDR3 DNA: TGTGCCAGCAGCTTAGTGGTGTTCGGACTAACATACTTC; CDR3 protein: CASSLVVFGLTYF
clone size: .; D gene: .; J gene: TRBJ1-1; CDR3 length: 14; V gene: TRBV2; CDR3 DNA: TGTGCCAGCAGTCGCCCAGGGTCCGGCACTGAAGCTTTCTTT; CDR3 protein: CASSRPGSGTEAFF
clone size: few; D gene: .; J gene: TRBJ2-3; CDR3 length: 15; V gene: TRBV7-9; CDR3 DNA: TGTGCCAGCAGCAGCCGTTTACCAGGCACAGATACGCAGTATTTT; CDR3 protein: CASSSRLPGTDTQYF
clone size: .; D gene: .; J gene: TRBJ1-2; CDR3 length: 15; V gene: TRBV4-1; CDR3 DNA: TGCGCCAGCAGCCAAGCACCAGGTGAGGGCTATGGCTACACCTTC; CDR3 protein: CASSQAPGEGYGYTF
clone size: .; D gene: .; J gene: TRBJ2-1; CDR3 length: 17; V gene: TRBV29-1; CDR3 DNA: TGCAGCGTTGTCCCCGTCGGCTTATCCGAGATGAAAAATGAGCAGTTCTTC; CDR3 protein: CSVVPVGLSEMKNEQFF
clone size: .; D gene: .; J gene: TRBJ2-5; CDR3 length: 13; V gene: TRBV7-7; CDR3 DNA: TGTGCCAGCAGCCCGGGCCCGAATCAGGAGCAGTACTTC; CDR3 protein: CASSPGPNQEQYF
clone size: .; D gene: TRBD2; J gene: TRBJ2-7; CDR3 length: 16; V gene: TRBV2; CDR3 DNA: TGTGCCCGCGATCTAGCGGGAGGGGTGAGGGGCTACGAGCAGTACTTC; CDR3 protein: CARDLAGGVRGYEQYF
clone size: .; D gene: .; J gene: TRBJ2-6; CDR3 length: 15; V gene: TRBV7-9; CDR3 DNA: TGTGCCAGCAGCCAACAGCCCTCTGGGGCCAACGTCCTGACTTTC; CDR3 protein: CASSQQPSGANVLTF
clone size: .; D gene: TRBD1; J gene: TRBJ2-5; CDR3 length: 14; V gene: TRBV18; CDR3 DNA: TGTGCCAGCTCAAAAACAGGGGTACAAGAGACCCAGTACTTC; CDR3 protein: CASSKTGVQETQYF
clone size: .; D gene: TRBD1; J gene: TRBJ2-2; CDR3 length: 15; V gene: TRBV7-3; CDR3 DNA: TGTGCCAGCAGCTTAAAAGGGGGCGACACCGGGGAGCTGTTTTTT; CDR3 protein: CASSLKGGDTGELFF
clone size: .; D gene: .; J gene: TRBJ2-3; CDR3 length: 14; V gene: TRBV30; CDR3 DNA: TGTGCCTGGAGTGCCCCCTTCCCTGAAGCGACGCAGTATTTT; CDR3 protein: CAWSAPFPEATQYF
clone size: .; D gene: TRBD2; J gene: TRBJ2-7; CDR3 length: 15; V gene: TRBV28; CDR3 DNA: TGTGCCAGCAGCTGGGGGGGGACTGGATCCTACGAGCAGTACTTC; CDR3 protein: CASSWGGTGSYEQYF
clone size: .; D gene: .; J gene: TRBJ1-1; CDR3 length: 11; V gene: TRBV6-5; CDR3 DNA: TGTGCCAGCAGTTACGGTGGGTACGCTTTCTTT; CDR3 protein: CASSYGGYAFF
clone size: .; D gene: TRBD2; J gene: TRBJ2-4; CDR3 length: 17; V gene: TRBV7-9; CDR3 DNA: TGTGCCAGCAGCTTAGACGGCGGGGAGGGAGCCAAAAACATTCAGTACTTC; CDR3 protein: CASSLDGGEGAKNIQYF
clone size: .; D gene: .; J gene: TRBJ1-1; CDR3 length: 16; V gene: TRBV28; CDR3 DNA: TGTGCCAGCAGTCTCAGAGACAGGAACGGGGGAACTGAAGCTTTCTTT; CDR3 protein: CASSLRDRNGGTEAFF
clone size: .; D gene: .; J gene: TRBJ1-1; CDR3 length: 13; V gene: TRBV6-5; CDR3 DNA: TGTGCCAGCAGGCACCGACAGAACACTGAAGCTTTCTTT; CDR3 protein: CASRHRQNTEAFF
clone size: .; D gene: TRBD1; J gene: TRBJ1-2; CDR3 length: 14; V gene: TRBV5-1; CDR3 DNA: TGCGCCAGCAGCCCCGGAGAGGGGGCGGATGGCTACACCTTC; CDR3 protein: CASSPGEGADGYTF
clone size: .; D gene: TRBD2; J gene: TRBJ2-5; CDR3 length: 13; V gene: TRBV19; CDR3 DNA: TGTGCCACCTCTAGCGGGAGTTTAGAGACCCAGTACTTC; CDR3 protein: CATSSGSLETQYF
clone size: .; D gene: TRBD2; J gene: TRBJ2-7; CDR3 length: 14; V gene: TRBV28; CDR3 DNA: TGTGCCAGCGAAAATAGCGGGGGGGCGTACGAGCAGTACTTC; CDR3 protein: CASENSGGAYEQYF
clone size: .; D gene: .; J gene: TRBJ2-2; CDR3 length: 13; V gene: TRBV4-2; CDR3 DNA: TGTGCCAGCAGCCAAGACCTATCCGGGGAGCTGTTTTTT; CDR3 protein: CASSQDLSGELFF
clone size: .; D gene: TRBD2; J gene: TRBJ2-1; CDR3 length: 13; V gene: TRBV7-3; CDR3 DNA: TGTGCCAGCAGCTCGCAACCTAGCGGTGAGCAGTTCTTC; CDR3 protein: CASSSQPSGEQFF
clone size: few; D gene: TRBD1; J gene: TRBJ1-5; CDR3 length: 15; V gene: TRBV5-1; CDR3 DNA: TGCGCCAGCAGCAGGTGGACAGGGGAGGATCAGCCCCAGCATTTT; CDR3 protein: CASSRWTGEDQPQHF
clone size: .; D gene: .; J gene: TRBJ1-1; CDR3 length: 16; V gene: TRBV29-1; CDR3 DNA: TGCAGCGTTCACAGAGGGGACATCAACAGAGGGACTGAAGCTTTCTTT; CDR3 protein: CSVHRGDINRGTEAFF
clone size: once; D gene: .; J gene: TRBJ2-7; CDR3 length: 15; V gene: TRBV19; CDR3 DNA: TGTGCCAGTAGTGCCCAGGGTGGCAACGGTTACGAGCAGTACTTC; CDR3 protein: CASSAQGGNGYEQYF
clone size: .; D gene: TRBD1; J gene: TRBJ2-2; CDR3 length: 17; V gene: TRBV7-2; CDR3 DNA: TGTGCCAGCAGACGCTTAAGAGGACAGGGGTACACCGGGGAGCTGTTTTTT; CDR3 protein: CASRRLRGQGYTGELFF
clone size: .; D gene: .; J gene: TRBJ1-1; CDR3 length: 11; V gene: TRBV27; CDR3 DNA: TGTGCCAGCAGTCTAAGGGGAGCAGCTTTCTTT; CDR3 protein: CASSLRGAAFF
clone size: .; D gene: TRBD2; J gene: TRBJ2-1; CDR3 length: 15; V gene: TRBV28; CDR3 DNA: TGTGCCAGCACCGTAGCGGGACCTTCCTACAATGAGCAGTTCTTC; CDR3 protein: CASTVAGPSYNEQFF
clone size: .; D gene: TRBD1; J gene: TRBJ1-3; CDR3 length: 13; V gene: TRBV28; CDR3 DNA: TGTGCCAGCAGGGGGGACAGTGGAAACACCATATATTTT; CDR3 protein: CASRGDSGNTIYF
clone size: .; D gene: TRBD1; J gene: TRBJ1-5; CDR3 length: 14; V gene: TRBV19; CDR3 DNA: TGTGCCAGTAGACAGGGGGACGGCAATCAGCCCCAGCATTTT; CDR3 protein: CASRQGDGNQPQHF
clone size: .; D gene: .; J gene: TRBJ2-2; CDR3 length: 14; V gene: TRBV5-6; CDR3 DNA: TGTGCCAGCAGCTATCTAGTCAGCACCGGGGAGCTGTTTTTT; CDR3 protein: CASSYLVSTGELFF
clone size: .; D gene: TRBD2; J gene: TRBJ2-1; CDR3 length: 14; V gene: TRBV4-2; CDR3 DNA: TGTGCCAGCAGCCAAGATCAGGTAGCGGGAGAGCAGTTCTTC; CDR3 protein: CASSQDQVAGEQFF
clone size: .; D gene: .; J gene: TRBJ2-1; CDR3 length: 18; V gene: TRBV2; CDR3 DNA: TGTGCCAGCAGTGGGGACCCCGAGGAGGGGGGAAGGTACAATGAGCAGTTCTTC; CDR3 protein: CASSGDPEEGGRYNEQFF
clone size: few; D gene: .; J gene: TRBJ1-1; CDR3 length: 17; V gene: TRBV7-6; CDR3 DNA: TGTGCCAGCAGCTTAGGAGGGGCCAGGAGCCTTCACACTGAAGCTTTCTTT; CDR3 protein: CASSLGGARSLHTEAFF
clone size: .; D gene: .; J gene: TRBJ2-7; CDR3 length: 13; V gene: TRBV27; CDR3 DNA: TGTGCCAGCAGTAGAGCAGGGTTTGGCGAGCAGTACTTC; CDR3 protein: CASSRAGFGEQYF
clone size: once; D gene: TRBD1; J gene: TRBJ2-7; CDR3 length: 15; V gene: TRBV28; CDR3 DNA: TGTGCCAGCAGTTTATTGGGACAGGGAAAGTACGAGCAGTACTTC; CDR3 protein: CASSLLGQGKYEQYF
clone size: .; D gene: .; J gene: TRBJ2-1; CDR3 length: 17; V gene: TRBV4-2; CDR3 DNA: TGTGCCAGCAGCCAAGATCAGGGGCAGGGATCCTACAATGAGCAGTTCTTC; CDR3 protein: CASSQDQGQGSYNEQFF
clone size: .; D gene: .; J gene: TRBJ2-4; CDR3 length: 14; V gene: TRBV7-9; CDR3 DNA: TGTGCCAGCAGCTCCCAGGGCGCCCAGAACATTCAGTACTTC; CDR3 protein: CASSSQGAQNIQYF
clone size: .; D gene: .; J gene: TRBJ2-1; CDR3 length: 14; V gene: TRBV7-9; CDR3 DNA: TGTGCCAGCAGCTTAGCGGTACACTACAATGAGCAGTTCTTC; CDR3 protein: CASSLAVHYNEQFF
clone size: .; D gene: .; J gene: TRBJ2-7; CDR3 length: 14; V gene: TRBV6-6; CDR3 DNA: TGTGCCAGCGGACGGGGGGCAAGCTCCTACGAGCAGTACTTC; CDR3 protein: CASGRGASSYEQYF
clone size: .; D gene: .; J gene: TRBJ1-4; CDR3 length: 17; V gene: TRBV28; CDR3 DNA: TGTGCCAGCAGTGCCCCGGGGGCTCTTAATGTGGGAGAAAAACTGTTTTTT; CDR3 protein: CASSAPGALNVGEKLFF
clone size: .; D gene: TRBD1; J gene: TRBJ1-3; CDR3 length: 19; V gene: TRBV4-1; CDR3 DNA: TGCGCCAGCAGCCAAGATTCACCCCGGACAGGGCGCTCTGGAAACACCATATATTTT; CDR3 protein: CASSQDSPRTGRSGNTIYF
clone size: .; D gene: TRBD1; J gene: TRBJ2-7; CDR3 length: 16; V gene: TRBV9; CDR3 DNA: TGTGCCAGCAGCGTAGGATTGGACAGGGGGCCCAACGAGCAGTACTTC; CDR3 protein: CASSVGLDRGPNEQYF
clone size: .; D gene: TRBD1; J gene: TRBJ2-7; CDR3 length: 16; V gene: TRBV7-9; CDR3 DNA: TGTGCCAGCAGCCCCGGACAGGGTTCGACGTCCTACGAGCAGTACTTC; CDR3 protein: CASSPGQGSTSYEQYF
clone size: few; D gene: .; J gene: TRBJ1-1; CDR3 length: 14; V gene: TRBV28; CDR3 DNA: TGTGCCAGCAGTTTTCAGGGAGGTAGGACTGAAGCTTTCTTT; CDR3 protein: CASSFQGGRTEAFF
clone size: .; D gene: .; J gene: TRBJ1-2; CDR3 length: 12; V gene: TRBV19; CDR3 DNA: TGTGCCAGTAGTACCGACAGGTATGGCTACACCTTC; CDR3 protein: CASSTDRYGYTF